This T cell receptor beta chain originates from a study of CD8 T cells in Susac syndrome. Reverse transcription of about 0.45 to 1 ug RNA was carried out with random hexamers. TCRdb used MiXCR to reprocess the immunoSEQ multiplex PCR reads, holding one entry per CDR3 protein. The data contain a few hundred thousand distinct CDR3 sequences, 85% to 95% of them singletons. The study sequenced TCR beta in blood CD8+ and CD4+ T cells. Per the germline V gene, CDR1 is LNHNV and CDR2 is YYDKDF (reference sequence). Losses at the gene ends were 2 bases for V and 11 bases for J; bases not matched to a gene: 14. This CDR3 spans 15 amino acids.

This chain uses TRBV15 with TRBJ1-1, with 7 bases fitting TRBD1. The sequenced sample consisted of CD4+ T cells from PBMCs. This sequence was found in a human donor with multiple sclerosis. The CDR3 region is CATSRNEQGTNLAFF. As DNA, the CDR3 is TGTGCCACCAGCAGAAACGAACAGGGGACCAACCTGGCTTTCTTT.